Following are 10 T cell receptor beta chains from one sample sequenced in a study of T cells expressing NK-cell markers. Using the 5' RACE reads, TCRdb records one entry per CDR3 protein without DNA. The table for this sample gives over 100,000 distinct CDR3 sequences. The sample was blood T cells: a sorted CD56 or NKG2C T cell subset, CD4+ or CD8+ T cells, or bulk PBMC T cells (not recorded which). These receptors were obtained from a woman between 18 and 70 years old in good health.

The rearrangement joins TRBV28 to TRBJ2-3; TCRdb outputs TRBD2, but without DNA this stays unchecked. The germline gives CDR1 MDHEN, CDR2 SYDVKM. The CDR3 contains 16 residues. The CDR3 sequence is CASTLRASGSSDTQYF.

This chain uses TRBV9 with TRBJ2-5; no DNA is available, so the TRBD2 call from TCRdb remains unchecked. Per germline, CDR1 SGDLS and CDR2 YYNGEE. The CDR3 loop spans 17 amino acids. This CDR3 reads CASSGQGGLEAQETQYF.

V is TRBV29-1 and J is TRBJ2-7; without DNA, the TCRdb call of TRBD2 cannot be checked. Germline V gene data show CDR1 as SQVTM and CDR2 as ANQGSEA. This CDR3 has 13 amino acids. This chain's CDR3 is CSGRTSGSYEQYF.

The V and J genes are TRBV5-1 and TRBJ2-1; TCRdb proposes TRBD2, but this gene call is untestable without DNA. Germline assignment: CDR1 SGHRS and CDR2 YFSETQ. The CDR3 covers 14 residues. Here the CDR3 reads CASKTGLADDEQFF.

The chain is built from TRBV5-6 and TRBJ2-1; with no DNA, the TCRdb D assignment of TRBD2 cannot be verified. The germline V gene encodes CDR1 SGHDT and CDR2 YYEEEE. The CDR3 runs 15 residues. The CDR3 region is CASSTLPSGYNEQFF.

This chain connects TRBV1 to TRBJ1-2. TRBV1 is a pseudogene. CDR3 length: 12 residues. CDR3 in amino acids: CTSSLTEYGYTF.

This chain connects TRBV6-2 or TRBV6-3 to TRBJ2-1; TCRdb's D call of TRBD2 is untestable without DNA. The CDR3 covers 15 residues. CDR1 is MNHEY and CDR2 is SVGEGT in the germline V gene. The CDR3 loop reads CASSPDPGGVNEQFF.

CDR3 sequence reads: CASLEHPGDFYTGELFF. The chain joins TRBV5-1 to TRBJ2-2; the TRBD1 assignment by TCRdb is unverifiable without DNA. The germline V gene encodes CDR1 SGHRS and CDR2 YFSETQ. The CDR3 length is 17 residues.

This chain connects TRBV7-3 to TRBJ2-2. Germline assignment: CDR1 SGHTA and CDR2 FQGTGA. This CDR3 region has 13 residues. CDR3: CASRRPGTGELFF.

V gene TRBV28 combines with J gene TRBJ2-3; the TRBD1 assignment by TCRdb is unverifiable without DNA. The CDR3 is 15 amino acids. The germline gives CDR1 MDHEN, CDR2 SYDVKM. CDR3 sequence: CASSFRDGGVDTQYF.